Below are 24 T cell receptor beta chains sequenced from a single sample in a study of blood T cells in healthy people across ages. PCR was performed a second time for roughly 7 to 12 cycles using a sample-barcoded 5' primer and a J-beta primer mix. TCRdb analysed the 5' RACE reads with MiXCR anew, one entry per CDR3 protein. The sample lists approximately 490,000 distinct CDR3 sequences, about 24% seen once, with around 10% in the top ten. These data also featured in a second study, about T cells of mothers and their children.

Sequences were obtained from blood. The receptors were gathered from a boy under 18 in good health.

The V call is TRBV3-1, the J call TRBJ2-5; D is undetermined. In germline, CDR1 is LGHDT, CDR2 YNNKEL (reference sequence). The CDR3 length is 15 residues. The V gene lost 0 bases and the J gene lost 0 bases, with 8 bases spanning the gap. Here the CDR3 reads CASSQDRVNQETQYF. Written as DNA, the CDR3 is TGTGCCAGCAGCCAAGATAGAGTAAACCAAGAGACCCAGTACTTC.

The chain uses TRBV20-1 and TRBJ2-7, with 14 bases that match TRBD2. This CDR3 spans 17 amino acids. The V and J ends lost 0 bases and 6 bases, in that order; junction bases with no gene match: 10. Germline V gene sequence: CDR1 DFQATT, CDR2 SNEGSKA (reference sequence). DNA for the CDR3: TGCAGTGCTAGAGATTTGCGACTAGCGGGAGGGCCGACCGAGCAGTACTTC. Its translation: CSARDLRLAGGPTEQYF.

V gene TRBV20-1 combines with J gene TRBJ1-3; D is unclear. In germline, CDR1 is DFQATT, CDR2 SNEGSKA (reference sequence). The CDR3 contains 15 residues. Deletions cut 3 bases from V and 2 bases from J, with 14 bases between. The CDR3 DNA is TGCAGTGCTAGTCCGGAGTCTGAAACTGGAAACACCATATATTTT. Amino acids: CSASPESETGNTIYF.

The rearrangement joins TRBV29-1 to TRBJ2-5; no firm D call. Trimming left V 5 bases short and J 2 bases short, with 9 bases between. Germline CDR1 and CDR2: SQVTM and ANQGSEA. This CDR3 spans 12 amino acids. The CDR3 spells CSVLRAQETQYF. The CDR3 nucleotides are TGCAGCGTTTTAAGGGCTCAAGAGACCCAGTACTTC.

This chain joins TRBV15 and TRBJ2-1; no definite D call. The DNA end is a closer match to TRBJ2-5, so the J assignment may be wrong. Looked up from germline, CDR1 is LNHNV and CDR2 is YYDKDF (reference sequence). This CDR3 contains 13 residues. The CDR3 bases are TGTGCCACCAGCAGAGATTCGTATGAGACCCAGTACTTC. This translates into CATSRDSYETQYF.

The V gene is TRBV4-3, the J gene TRBJ2-3; TRBD2 agrees at 9 bases. Looked up from germline, CDR1 is LGHNA and CDR2 is YSLEER. This CDR3 has 19 residues. V trimming: 4 bases; J trimming: 1 base; junction bases outside the gene matches: 15. The CDR3, as DNA: TGCGCCAGCAGCCCGTTGCGGGCGGGAGGGTCCCCAGGCACAGATACGCAGTATTTT. This translates into CASSPLRAGGSPGTDTQYF.

This chain links TRBV7-2 with TRBJ2-7; perhaps TRBD2 as D (5 bases). Trimming left V 5 bases short and J 6 bases short, with 14 bases between. The CDR3 is 13 amino acids. Germline V gene sequence: CDR1 SGHTA, CDR2 FQGNSA. The DNA for the CDR3 is TGTGCCAGCAGCCCCCTAACTGCGGGCGAGCAGTACTTC. It yields the protein CASSPLTAGEQYF.

This clonotype has more than one count but fewer than ten. The junction and the germline gene differ at one end; a read error may be behind it. The V call is TRBV7-2, the J call TRBJ2-1, with a tentative D call TRBD1 (6 bases). CDR1 and CDR2 from the germline V gene are SGHTA and FQGNSA. The length of the CDR3 is 14 residues. The chain's CDR3 is CASSLDGQLNERFF. The CDR3 DNA reads as TGTGCCAGCAGCTTAGACGGACAGCTCAATGAGCGGTTCTTC.

The chain combines TRBV14 with TRBJ2-5; the D gene is possibly TRBD1 (5 bases). In germline, CDR1 is SGHDN, CDR2 FVKESK. The CDR3 extends over 15 amino acids. The V end was cut by 1 base, the J end by 5 bases, with 14 bases between. The chain's CDR3 is CASSQGPGLGETQYF. The CDR3 region has the DNA TGTGCCAGCAGCCAAGGCCCAGGGTTGGGTGAGACCCAGTACTTC.

This clonotype was seen a handful of times. This rearrangement joins TRBV7-8 to TRBJ2-2; weak D call: TRBD2 (7 bases). The CDR3 sequence is 14 residues long. Germline CDR1 SGHVS, CDR2 FQNEAQ. The germline V and J ends were trimmed by 5 bases and 2 bases, with 9 bases remaining between them. The CDR3 loop reads CASSGGANTGELFF. The CDR3 DNA reads as TGTGCCAGCAGCGGGGGGGCCAACACCGGGGAGCTGTTTTTT. Complete variable domain (other parts from reference TRBV7-8 and TRBJ2-2): GAGVSQSPRYKVAKRGQDVALRCDPISGHVSLFWYQQALGQGPEFLTYFQNEAQLDKSGLPSDRFFAERPEGSVSTLKIQRTQQEDSAVYLCASSGGANTGELFFGEGSRLTVL.

The rearrangement links TRBV6-6 to TRBJ2-7; D perhaps matches TRBD2 (6 bases). Trimming removed 0 bases from V and 3 bases from J, with 6 bases in between. Germline V gene lookup returns CDR1 MNHNY and CDR2 SVGAGI (reference sequence). CDR3 size: 13 residues. CDR3 region: CASSYSEGYEQYF. The DNA of the CDR3 is TGTGCCAGCAGTTACTCGGAGGGCTACGAGCAGTACTTC.

This clonotype was counted between two and nine times. This may stem from a read error, because a much larger clone lies one nucleotide away. The V gene is TRBV5-1, the J gene TRBJ2-7, with 8 bases identical to TRBD1. Germline V lookup: CDR1 SGHRS, CDR2 YFSETQ. The CDR3 has 11 residues. CDR3 protein: CAGSDRGEQYF. The DNA of the CDR3 is TGCGCCGGCAGCGACAGGGGCGAGCAGTACTTC.

This clonotype came up many times. V gene TRBV7-9 combines with J gene TRBJ2-3; D call uncertain. There are 12 residues in the CDR3. V dropped 4 bases and J dropped 2 bases, with 4 bases sitting between them. CDR1 is SEHNR, CDR2 FQNEAQ, per germline (reference sequence). The CDR3 nucleotides are TGTGCCAGCAGCTCCCCCACAGATACGCAGTATTTT. It translates to CASSSPTDTQYF.

V usage is TRBV3-1 and J usage is TRBJ2-5; 7 bases are shared with TRBD2. Germline assignment: CDR1 LGHDT and CDR2 YNNKEL (reference sequence). This CDR3 spans 13 amino acids. V gave up 0 bases and J gave up 11 bases; unmatched junction bases: 6. The CDR3: CASSQDRAGEQYF. In DNA form, the CDR3 reads TGTGCCAGCAGCCAAGACAGGGCGGGGGAGCAGTACTTC.

The chain recombines TRBV4-2 with TRBJ2-3; TRBD2 agrees at 11 bases. The CDR3 loop spans 17 amino acids. Germline CDR1 reads LGHNA; CDR2 reads YNFKEQ. Unmatched junction bases numbered 5, after V lost 3 bases and J lost 0 bases. CDR3 amino acids: CASSQGSGRDSTDTQYF. CDR3 nucleotide sequence: TGTGCCAGCAGCCAGGGTAGCGGGAGGGATAGCACAGATACGCAGTATTTT.

The chain couples TRBV4-3 to TRBJ2-1; D tentatively reads TRBD1 or TRBD2 (5 bases each). The CDR3 has 15 amino acids. V dropped 3 bases and J dropped 7 bases, with 16 bases sitting between them. Germline values: CDR1 LGHNA, CDR2 YSLEER. The CDR3 coding sequence is TGCGCCAGCAGCCAGGGGGATCTAGTTTTAAATGAGCAGTTCTTC. Translation gives CASSQGDLVLNEQFF.

The chain recombines TRBV7-8 with TRBJ2-3; a possible D gene is TRBD2 (6 bases). Deletions cut 5 bases from V and 2 bases from J, with 14 bases between. This CDR3 is 15 amino acids long. The germline V gene encodes CDR1 SGHVS and CDR2 FQNEAQ. The DNA for the CDR3 is TGTGCCAGCAGCCAGGCGGAGCGGGTCACAGATACGCAGTATTTT. This translates into CASSQAERVTDTQYF.

This clonotype was counted a few times. The CDR3 spells CASSLLGGNIDEQFF. The CDR3 DNA follows: TGTGCCAGCTCCCTCCTAGGGGGTAATATCGATGAGCAGTTCTTC. The genes are TRBV7-6 and TRBJ2-5; tentatively, D is TRBD1 (6 bases). The J call may be mistaken, given a closer DNA end match to TRBJ2-1. Germline CDR1 is SGHVS and CDR2 is FNYEAQ. This CDR3 spans 15 amino acids.

This chain uses TRBV7-2 with TRBJ1-4, with TRBD1 as a possible D gene (5 bases). Germline V CDR1 and CDR2: SGHTA, FQGNSA. The ends were cut back, 6 bases at V and 8 bases at J, with 13 bases in the middle. The length of the CDR3 is 13 residues. For the CDR3, the DNA is TGTGCCAGCAGTCCTCGGGGGTGGGAAAAACTGTTTTTT. Translating it yields CASSPRGWEKLFF.

CDR3 residues: CASSVRREETQYF. The CDR3 region has the DNA TGTGCCAGCAGCGTTCGACGGGAAGAGACCCAGTACTTC. The V and J genes are TRBV7-9 and TRBJ2-5, with D uncertain. This CDR3 comprises 13 residues. The V gene lost 5 bases and the J gene lost 3 bases, with 10 bases spanning the gap. Germline CDR1 and CDR2: SEHNR and FQNEAQ (reference sequence).

The J gene is TRBJ2-2, the V gene TRBV28; D gene uncertain. V lost 8 bases and J 4 bases, leaving 20 bases between the germline ends. The CDR3 loop spans 16 amino acids. CDR1 is MDHEN, CDR2 SYDVKM, per germline. CDR3 coding DNA: TGTGCCAGCGGATTCGTGATCGGGCAGTCCACCGGGGAGCTGTTTTTT. Amino acid sequence: CASGFVIGQSTGELFF. Full variable domain (outside the CDR3, taken from reference TRBV28 and TRBJ2-2): DVKVTQSSRYLVKRTGEKVFLECVQDMDHENMFWYRQDPGLGLRLIYFSYDVKMKEKGDIPEGYSVSREKKERFSLILESASTNQTSMYLCASGFVIGQSTGELFFGEGSRLTVL.

This clonotype has more than one count but fewer than ten. V is TRBV7-9 and J is TRBJ2-2, with D possibly being TRBD2 (5 bases). Germline V gene data show CDR1 as SEHNR and CDR2 as FQNEAQ (reference sequence). The CDR3 is 15 amino acids. Deletions cut 5 bases from V and 4 bases from J, with 14 bases between. The CDR3 bases are TGTGCCAGCAGCCTACTAGAGGAACCCACCGGGGAGCTGTTTTTT. It is translated as CASSLLEEPTGELFF.

The chain carries TRBV4-3 and TRBJ1-4; 8 bases fit TRBD1. Per the germline V gene, CDR1 is LGHNA and CDR2 is YSLEER. V gave up 0 bases and J gave up 4 bases; unmatched junction bases: 16. There are 20 residues in the CDR3. The chain's CDR3 is CASSQDLLPQGASGNEKLFF. The CDR3 coding sequence is TGCGCCAGCAGCCAAGACCTCCTCCCCCAGGGGGCAAGTGGTAATGAAAAACTGTTTTTT.

The J gene is TRBJ2-7, the V gene TRBV27, with 11 positions matching TRBD2. J was trimmed by 5 bases and V by 3 bases; bases with no gene match: 3. CDR1 is MNHEY, CDR2 SMNVEV, per germline (reference sequence). The CDR3 runs to 14 residues. CDR3 DNA sequence: TGTGCCAGCAGTTTTAGCGGGAGGGCCCACGAGCAGTACTTC. This sequence encodes CASSFSGRAHEQYF.